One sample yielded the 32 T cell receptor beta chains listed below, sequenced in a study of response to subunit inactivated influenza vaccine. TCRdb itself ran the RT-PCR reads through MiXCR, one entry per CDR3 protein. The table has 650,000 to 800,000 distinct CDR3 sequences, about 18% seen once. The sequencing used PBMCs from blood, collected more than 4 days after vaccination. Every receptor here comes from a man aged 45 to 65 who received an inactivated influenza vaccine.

This CDR3 reads CSATPSGYNEQFF. The CDR3 DNA reads as TGCAGTGCTACTCCTAGCGGCTACAATGAGCAGTTCTTC. The V call is TRBV20-1, the J call TRBJ2-1, with TRBD2 matching over 7 bases. J lost 3 bases, V lost 4 bases, and 3 bases had no gene match. The CDR3 totals 13 residues. Per the germline V gene, CDR1 is DFQATT and CDR2 is SNEGSKA (reference sequence).

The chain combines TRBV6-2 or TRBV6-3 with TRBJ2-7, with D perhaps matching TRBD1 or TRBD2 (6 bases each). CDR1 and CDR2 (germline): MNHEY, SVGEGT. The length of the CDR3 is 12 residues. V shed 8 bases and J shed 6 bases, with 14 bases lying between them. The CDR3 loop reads CASSQGLLEQYF. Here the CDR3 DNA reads TGTGCCAGCTCACAGGGACTTCTCGAGCAGTACTTC.

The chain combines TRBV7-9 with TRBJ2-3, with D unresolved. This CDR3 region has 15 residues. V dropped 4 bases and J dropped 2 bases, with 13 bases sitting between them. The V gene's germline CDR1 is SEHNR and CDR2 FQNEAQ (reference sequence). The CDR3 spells CASSSGPVNTDTQYF. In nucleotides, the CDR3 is TGTGCCAGCAGCTCAGGACCTGTTAACACAGATACGCAGTATTTT.

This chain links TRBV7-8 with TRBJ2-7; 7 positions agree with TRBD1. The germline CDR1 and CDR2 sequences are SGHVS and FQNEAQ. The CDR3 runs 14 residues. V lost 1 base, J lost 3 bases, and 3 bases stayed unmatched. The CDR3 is CASSLGGQFYEQYF. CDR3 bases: TGTGCCAGCAGCTTAGGGGGACAGTTCTACGAGCAGTACTTC. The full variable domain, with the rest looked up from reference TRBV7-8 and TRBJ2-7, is GAGVSQSPRYKVAKRGQDVALRCDPISGHVSLFWYQQALGQGPEFLTYFQNEAQLDKSGLPSDRFFAERPEGSVSTLKIQRTQQEDSAVYLCASSLGGQFYEQYFGPGTRLTVT.

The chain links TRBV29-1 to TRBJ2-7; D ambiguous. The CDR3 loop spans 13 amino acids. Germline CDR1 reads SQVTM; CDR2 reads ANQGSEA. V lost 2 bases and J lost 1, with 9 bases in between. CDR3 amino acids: CSVERLGSYEQYF. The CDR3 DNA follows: TGCAGCGTTGAAAGGTTAGGTTCCTACGAGCAGTACTTC.

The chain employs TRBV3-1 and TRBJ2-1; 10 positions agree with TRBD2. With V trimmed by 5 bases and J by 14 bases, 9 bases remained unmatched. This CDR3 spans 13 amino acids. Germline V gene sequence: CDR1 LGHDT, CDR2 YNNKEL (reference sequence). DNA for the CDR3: TGTGCCAGCAGCAACGGACTAGCGGAGAACGAGTTCTTC. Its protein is CASSNGLAENEFF.

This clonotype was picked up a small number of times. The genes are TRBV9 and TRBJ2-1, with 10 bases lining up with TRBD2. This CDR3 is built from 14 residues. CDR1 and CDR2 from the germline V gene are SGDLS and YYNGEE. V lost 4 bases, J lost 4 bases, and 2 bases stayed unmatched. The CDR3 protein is CASSFSGRYNEQFF. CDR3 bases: TGTGCCAGCAGCTTTAGCGGGAGGTACAATGAGCAGTTCTTC.

For the CDR3, the DNA is TGTGCCAGCAGCTGGGCACAGCGGGGAGAGACCCAGTACTTC. It specifies CASSWAQRGETQYF. V and J are TRBV5-5 and TRBJ2-5, with 7 nucleotides matching TRBD2. V trimming: 3 bases; J trimming: 4 bases; junction bases outside the gene matches: 6. CDR3 size: 14 residues. CDR1 is SGHKS, CDR2 YYEKEE, per germline (reference sequence).

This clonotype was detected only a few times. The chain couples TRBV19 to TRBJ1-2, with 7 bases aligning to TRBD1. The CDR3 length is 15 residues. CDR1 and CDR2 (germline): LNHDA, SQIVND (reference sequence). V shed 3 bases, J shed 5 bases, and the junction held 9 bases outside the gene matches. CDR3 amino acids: CASSISTATGYGYTF. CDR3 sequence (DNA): TGTGCCAGTAGTATCTCGACAGCGACAGGGTATGGCTACACCTTC.

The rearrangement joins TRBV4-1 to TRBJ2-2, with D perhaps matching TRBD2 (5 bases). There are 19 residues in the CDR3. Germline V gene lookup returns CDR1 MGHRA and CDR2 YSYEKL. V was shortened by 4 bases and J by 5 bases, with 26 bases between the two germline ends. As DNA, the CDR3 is TGCGCCAGCAGCCTACTCCCTGTGTCAAGCCGATCGGGGACCGGGGAGCTGTTTTTT. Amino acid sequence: CASSLLPVSSRSGTGELFF.

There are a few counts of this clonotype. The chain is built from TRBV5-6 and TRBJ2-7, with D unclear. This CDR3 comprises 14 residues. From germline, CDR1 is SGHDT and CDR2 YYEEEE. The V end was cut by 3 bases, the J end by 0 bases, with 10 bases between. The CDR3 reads CASSSGRISYEQYF. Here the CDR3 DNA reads TGTGCCAGCAGCTCCGGACGGATCTCCTACGAGCAGTACTTC.

The CDR3 DNA follows: TGTGCCAGCAGCCCTTATCCAAGAGATTCACCCCTCCACTTT. Protein: CASSPYPRDSPLHF. The chain joins TRBV11-2 to TRBJ1-6; D gene ambiguous. The CDR3 sequence is 14 residues long. V dropped 5 bases and J dropped 8 bases, with 13 bases sitting between them. The germline V gene encodes CDR1 SGHAT and CDR2 FQNNGV.

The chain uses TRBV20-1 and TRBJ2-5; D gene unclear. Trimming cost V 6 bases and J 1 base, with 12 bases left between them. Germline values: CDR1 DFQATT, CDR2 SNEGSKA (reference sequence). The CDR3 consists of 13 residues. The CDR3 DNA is TGCAGTGCGCACCTAGGGCCCCAAGAGACCCAGTACTTC. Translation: CSAHLGPQETQYF.

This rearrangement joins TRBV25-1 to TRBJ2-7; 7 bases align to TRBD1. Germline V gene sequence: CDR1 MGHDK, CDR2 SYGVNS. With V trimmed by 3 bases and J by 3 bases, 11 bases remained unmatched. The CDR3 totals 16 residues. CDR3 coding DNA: TGTGCCAGCAGTGACCACTCCGGGACAGACCTCTACGAGCAGTACTTC. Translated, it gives CASSDHSGTDLYEQYF.

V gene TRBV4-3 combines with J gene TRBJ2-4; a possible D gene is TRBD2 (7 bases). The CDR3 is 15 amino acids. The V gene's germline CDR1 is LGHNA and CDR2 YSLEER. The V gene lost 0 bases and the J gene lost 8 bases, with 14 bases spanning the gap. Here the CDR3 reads CASSQEGRGGDIQYF. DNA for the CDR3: TGCGCCAGCAGCCAAGAAGGCAGGGGAGGGGACATTCAGTACTTC.

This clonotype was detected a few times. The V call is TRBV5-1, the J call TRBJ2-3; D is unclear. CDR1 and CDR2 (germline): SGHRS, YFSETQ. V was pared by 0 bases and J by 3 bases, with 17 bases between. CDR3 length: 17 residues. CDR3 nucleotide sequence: TGCGCCAGCAGCTTGGGGTTGGCTAGTGTTTCGACAGATACGCAGTATTTT. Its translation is CASSLGLASVSTDTQYF.

The CDR3 DNA follows: TGTGCCAGCAGCTACAGCAATTACTATGGCTACACCTTC. Its translation is CASSYSNYYGYTF. The gene calls are TRBV7-9 and TRBJ1-2; D gene unclear. This CDR3 spans 13 amino acids. The germline V gene encodes CDR1 SEHNR and CDR2 FQNEAQ (reference sequence). V was clipped by 4 bases and J by 3 bases, with 9 bases between them.

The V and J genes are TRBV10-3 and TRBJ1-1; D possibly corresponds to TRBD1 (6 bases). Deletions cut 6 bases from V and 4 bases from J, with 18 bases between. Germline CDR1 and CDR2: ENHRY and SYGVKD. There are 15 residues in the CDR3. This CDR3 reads CAISLGTQVSTEAFF. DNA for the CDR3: TGTGCCATCAGCCTGGGGACACAGGTTAGCACTGAAGCTTTCTTT.

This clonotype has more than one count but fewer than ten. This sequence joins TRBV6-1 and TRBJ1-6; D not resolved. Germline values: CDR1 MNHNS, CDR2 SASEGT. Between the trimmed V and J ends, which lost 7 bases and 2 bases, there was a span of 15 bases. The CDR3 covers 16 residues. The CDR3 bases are TGTGCCAGCACGCCGGAGGACCGTCCCTATAATTCACCCCTCCACTTT. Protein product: CASTPEDRPYNSPLHF.

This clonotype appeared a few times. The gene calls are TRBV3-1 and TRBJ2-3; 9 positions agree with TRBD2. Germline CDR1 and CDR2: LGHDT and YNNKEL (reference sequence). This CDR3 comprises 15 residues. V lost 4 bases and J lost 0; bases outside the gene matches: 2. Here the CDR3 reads CASSPSGVSTDTQYF. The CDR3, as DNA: TGTGCCAGCAGCCCTAGCGGGGTTAGCACAGATACGCAGTATTTT.

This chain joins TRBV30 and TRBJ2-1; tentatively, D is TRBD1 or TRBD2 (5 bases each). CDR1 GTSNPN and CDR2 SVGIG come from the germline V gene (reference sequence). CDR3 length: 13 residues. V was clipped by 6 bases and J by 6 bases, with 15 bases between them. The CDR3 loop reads CACTGTRVNEQFF. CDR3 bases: TGTGCCTGCACCGGGACCAGGGTCAATGAGCAGTTCTTC. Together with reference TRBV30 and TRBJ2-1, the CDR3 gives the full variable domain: SQTIHQWPATLVQPVGSPLSLECTVEGTSNPNLYWYRQAAGRGLQLLFYSVGIGQISSEVPQNLSASRPQDRQFILSSKKLLLSDSGFYLCACTGTRVNEQFFGPGTRLTVL.

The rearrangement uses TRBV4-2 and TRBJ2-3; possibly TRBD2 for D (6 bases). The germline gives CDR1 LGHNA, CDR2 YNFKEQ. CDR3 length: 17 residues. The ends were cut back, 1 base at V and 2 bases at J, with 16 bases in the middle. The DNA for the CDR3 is TGTGCCAGCAGCCAAGCGAGGGGTAGCGGCACCACAGATACGCAGTATTTT. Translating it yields CASSQARGSGTTDTQYF.

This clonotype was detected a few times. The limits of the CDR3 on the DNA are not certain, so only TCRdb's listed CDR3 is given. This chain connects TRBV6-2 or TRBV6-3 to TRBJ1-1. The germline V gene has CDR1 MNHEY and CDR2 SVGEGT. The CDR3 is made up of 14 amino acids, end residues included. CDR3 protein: CASSYISANTEAFF.

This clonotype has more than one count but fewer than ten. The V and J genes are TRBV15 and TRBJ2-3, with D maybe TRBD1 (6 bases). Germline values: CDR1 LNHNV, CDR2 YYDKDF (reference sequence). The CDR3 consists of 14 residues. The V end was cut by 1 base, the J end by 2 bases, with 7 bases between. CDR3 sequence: CATSRGQVTDTQYF. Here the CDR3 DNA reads TGTGCCACCAGCAGAGGACAGGTCACAGATACGCAGTATTTT.

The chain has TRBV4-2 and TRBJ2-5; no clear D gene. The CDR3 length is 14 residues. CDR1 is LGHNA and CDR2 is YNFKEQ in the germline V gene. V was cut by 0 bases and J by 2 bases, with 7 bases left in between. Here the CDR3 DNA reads TGTGCCAGCAGCCAAGAGGGCCTGCAAGAGACCCAGTACTTC. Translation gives CASSQEGLQETQYF.

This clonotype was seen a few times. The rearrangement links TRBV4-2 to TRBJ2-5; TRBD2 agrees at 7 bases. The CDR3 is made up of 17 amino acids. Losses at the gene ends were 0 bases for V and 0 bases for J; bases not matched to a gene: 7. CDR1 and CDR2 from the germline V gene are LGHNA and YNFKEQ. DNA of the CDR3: TGTGCCAGCAGCCAAGATAACCAGCGGGGACACCAAGAGACCCAGTACTTC. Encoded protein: CASSQDNQRGHQETQYF.

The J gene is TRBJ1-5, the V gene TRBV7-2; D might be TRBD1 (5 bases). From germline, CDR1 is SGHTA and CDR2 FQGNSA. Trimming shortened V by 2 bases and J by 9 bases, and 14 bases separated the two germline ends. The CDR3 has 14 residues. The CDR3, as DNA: TGTGCCAGCAGCTTAACGACAGACCTGAGGCCCCAGCATTTT. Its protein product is CASSLTTDLRPQHF.

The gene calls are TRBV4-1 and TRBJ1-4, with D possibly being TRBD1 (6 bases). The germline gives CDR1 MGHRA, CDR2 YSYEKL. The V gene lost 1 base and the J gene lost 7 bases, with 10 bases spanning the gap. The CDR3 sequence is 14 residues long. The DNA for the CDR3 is TGCGCCAGCAGCCAAGTGGAAGGGGGTGAAAAACTGTTTTTT. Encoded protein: CASSQVEGGEKLFF.

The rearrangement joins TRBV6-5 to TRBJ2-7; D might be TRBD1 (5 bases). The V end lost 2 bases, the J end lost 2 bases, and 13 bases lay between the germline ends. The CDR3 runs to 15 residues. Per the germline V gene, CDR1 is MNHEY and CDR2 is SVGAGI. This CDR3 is CASSYDRKKTYEQYF. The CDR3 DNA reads TGTGCCAGCAGTTACGACAGAAAAAAAACCTACGAGCAGTACTTC.

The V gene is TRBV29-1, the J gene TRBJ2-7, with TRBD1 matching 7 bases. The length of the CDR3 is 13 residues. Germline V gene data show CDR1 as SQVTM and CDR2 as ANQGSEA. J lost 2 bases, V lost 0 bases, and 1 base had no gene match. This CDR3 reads CSVEDGTAYEQYF. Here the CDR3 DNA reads TGCAGCGTTGAAGATGGGACAGCCTACGAGCAGTACTTC.

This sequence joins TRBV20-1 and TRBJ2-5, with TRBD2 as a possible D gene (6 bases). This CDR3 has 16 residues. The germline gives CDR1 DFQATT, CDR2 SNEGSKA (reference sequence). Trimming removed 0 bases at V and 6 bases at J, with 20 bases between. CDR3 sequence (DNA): TGCAGTGCTAGAGATCCTGCGCGGGGCCTTAGGCAGACCCAGTACTTC. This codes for CSARDPARGLRQTQYF.

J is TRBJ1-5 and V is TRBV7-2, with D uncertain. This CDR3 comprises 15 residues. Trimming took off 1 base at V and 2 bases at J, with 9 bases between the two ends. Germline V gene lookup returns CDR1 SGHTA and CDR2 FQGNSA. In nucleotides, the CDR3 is TGTGCCAGCAGCTTAGAAGCTTCCGGCAATCAGCCCCAGCATTTT. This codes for CASSLEASGNQPQHF.